Listed below are T cell receptor beta chains from one sample, sequenced in a study of blood T cell repertoires in COVID-19. The table came from immunoSEQ multiplex PCR; TCRdb's copy has only in-frame clones and leaves some out. This table holds over 150,000 clones, 65% to 90% found once. What was sequenced was peripheral blood. These receptor sequences come from a man in his forties or fifties with active or convalescent COVID-19. The CDR3 runs from the conserved cysteine through the conserved F or W. Fields, in order: V gene, J gene, CDR3 protein.

V: TRBV4-3; J: TRBJ2-7; CDR3: CASSHLVTGPTEQYF
V: TRBV18; J: TRBJ2-1; CDR3: CASSPPGLRGEQFF
V: TRBV28; J: TRBJ1-1; CDR3: CASRPLGTAQGSNTEAFF
V: TRBV18; J: TRBJ1-1; CDR3: CASSPIAGVTEAFF
V: TRBV19; J: TRBJ1-1; CDR3: CASSDRLNTEAFF
V: TRBV4-1; J: TRBJ2-5; CDR3: CASSLGVTSEETQYF
V: TRBV28; J: TRBJ2-7; CDR3: CASTLAADTYEQYF
V: TRBV6-5; J: TRBJ1-1; CDR3: CASSLDTGLGAEAFF
V: TRBV5-3; J: TRBJ2-3; CDR3: CARSLATGKGARTQYF
V: TRBV2; J: TRBJ2-7; CDR3: CASRGLALGEQYF
V: TRBV18; J: TRBJ2-7; CDR3: CASSRGTASYEQYF
V: TRBV5-1; J: TRBJ2-5; CDR3: CASSPRTGVETQYF
V: TRBV4-3; J: TRBJ1-4; CDR3: CASSQEGQGGEKLFF
V: TRBV7-2; J: TRBJ1-1; CDR3: CASSLMTVLNTEAFF
V: TRBV19; J: TRBJ1-2; CDR3: CASSEGQLGGYTF
V: TRBV19; J: TRBJ2-7; CDR3: CASSTGISSYEQYF
V: TRBV13; J: TRBJ2-1; CDR3: CASSWTGKIDEQFF
V: TRBV7-3; J: TRBJ2-5; CDR3: CASSPSTGSGETQYF
V: TRBV11-2; J: TRBJ2-1; CDR3: CASSLGTGTTFNEQFF
V: TRBV2; J: TRBJ2-5; CDR3: CAGRQGMGETQYF
V: TRBV6-6; J: TRBJ1-1; CDR3: CASSLRPDYEAFF
V: TRBV12-1; J: TRBJ2-4; CDR3: CASSFEGAGFGSLPINLAKNIQYF
V: TRBV12-3/TRBV12-4; J: TRBJ1-3; CDR3: CASKSGGGNTIYF
V: TRBV10-3; J: TRBJ2-2; CDR3: CAHQSGGRNTGELFF
V: TRBV23-1; J: TRBJ2-1; CDR3: CASSQWGLKMGIIEQFF
V: TRBV5-5; J: TRBJ1-4; CDR3: CASSWGNGQNEKLFF
V: TRBV2; J: TRBJ1-2; CDR3: CASSEAVGGLYGYTF
V: TRBV7-9; J: TRBJ2-5; CDR3: CASRLDSAEETQYF
V: TRBV18; J: TRBJ1-2; CDR3: CASSPRANYGYTF
V: TRBV18; J: TRBJ2-5; CDR3: CASSPGTGGGETQYF
V: TRBV2; J: TRBJ2-5; CDR3: CASNRLAGGSETQYF
V: TRBV9; J: TRBJ2-5; CDR3: CASSGSLGSGQETQYF